These 28 T cell receptor beta chains share one sample of origin, sequenced in a study of blood T cell repertoires in COVID-19. Data came from immunoSEQ multiplex PCR; TCRdb stores just in-frame clones and leaves some out. The sample yields 200,000 to 300,000 clones, around 88% seen once. The material sequenced was PBMCs or T cells enriched from blood (not recorded which). The receptors were sampled from a woman aged 25 to 39 who had recovered from COVID-19.

The chain carries TRBV28 and TRBJ1-1; D is perhaps TRBD1 (6 bases). The CDR3 is 14 amino acids. Germline V gene lookup returns CDR1 MDHEN and CDR2 SYDVKM. Trimming cost V 5 bases and J 10 bases, with 20 bases left between them. In DNA form, the CDR3 reads TGTGCCAGCAGTGCCCACCGGGACACGGGATTAGCTTTCTTT. Its translation is CASSAHRDTGLAFF.

The chain employs TRBV19 and TRBJ1-5; TRBD1 aligns across 8 bases. Germline loops: CDR1 LNHDA, CDR2 SQIVND (reference sequence). Trimming took 2 bases from V and 6 from J; bases not matched to a gene: 9. The CDR3 has 16 residues. The CDR3 is CASSILTRTGIQPQHF. The CDR3 coding sequence is TGTGCCAGTAGTATATTAACCAGGACAGGGATTCAGCCCCAGCATTTT. Full variable domain (rest looked up from reference TRBV19 and TRBJ1-5): DGGITQSPKYLFRKEGQNVTLSCEQNLNHDAMYWYRQDPGQGLRLIYYSQIVNDFQKGDIAEGYSVSREKKESFPLTVTSAQKNPTAFYLCASSILTRTGIQPQHFGDGTRLSIL.

The chain combines TRBV28 with TRBJ1-2; D perhaps matches TRBD1 (6 bases). Germline V gene data show CDR1 as MDHEN and CDR2 as SYDVKM. Trimming cost V 5 bases and J 5 bases, with 18 bases left between them. This CDR3 is built from 15 residues. The CDR3 DNA reads as TGTGCCAGCAGTCCTGCTTACACAGGGACGTATGGCTACACCTTC. Protein sequence: CASSPAYTGTYGYTF.

The chain links TRBV5-1 to TRBJ1-1, with 10 bases aligning to TRBD1. J gave up 7 bases and V 3 bases, and 9 bases lay outside the gene matches. Germline V gives CDR1 SGHRS, CDR2 YFSETQ. This CDR3 is 15 amino acids long. The CDR3 region is CASSWTGTGAVEAFF. DNA of the CDR3: TGCGCCAGCAGCTGGACCGGGACAGGGGCCGTTGAAGCTTTCTTT.

This chain uses TRBV20-1 with TRBJ2-1; D is possibly TRBD2 (6 bases). V was cut by 3 bases and J by 3 bases, with 21 bases left in between. The germline gives CDR1 DFQATT, CDR2 SNEGSKA (reference sequence). CDR3 length equals 17 residues. As DNA, the CDR3 is TGCAGTGCTAGTCCACCCGGGACTCGATCCTACTACAATGAGCAGTTCTTC. It codes for CSASPPGTRSYYNEQFF.

V gene TRBV7-2 combines with J gene TRBJ1-2, with D tentatively TRBD1 (6 bases). CDR1 is SGHTA, CDR2 FQGNSA, per germline. There are 14 residues in the CDR3. The germline V and J ends were trimmed by 5 bases and 4 bases, with 14 bases remaining between them. The CDR3 bases are TGTGCCAGCAGCCCCAGACAGGACATCTATGGCTACACCTTC. Encoded protein: CASSPRQDIYGYTF.

This rearrangement joins TRBV28 to TRBJ1-2; weak D call: TRBD1 (5 bases). Per germline, CDR1 MDHEN and CDR2 SYDVKM. This CDR3 contains 14 residues. V was pared by 2 bases and J by 10 bases, with 17 bases between. The CDR3 loop reads CASSLQLSQGDYTF. The CDR3 coding sequence is TGTGCCAGCAGTTTACAGCTCTCCCAGGGTGACTACACCTTC.

This chain connects TRBV29-1 to TRBJ2-3; TRBD2 matches 13 bases. This CDR3 is built from 14 residues. Germline values: CDR1 SQVTM, CDR2 ANQGSEA. The ends lost 6 bases at V and 4 bases at J; junction bases unmatched: 4. In DNA, the CDR3 is TGCAGCGTCCGGACTAGCGGGAGCCCAGATACGCAGTATTTT. It codes for CSVRTSGSPDTQYF.

This clone was counted a few times. The chain combines TRBV28 with TRBJ1-1, with D possibly TRBD1 on 6 matching bases. Germline V gives CDR1 MDHEN, CDR2 SYDVKM. There are 15 residues in the CDR3. Deletions cut 3 bases from V and 0 bases from J, with 11 bases between. This CDR3 reads CASSFYRDVNTEAFF. For the CDR3, the DNA is TGTGCCAGCAGTTTCTACAGGGACGTGAACACTGAAGCTTTCTTT. Full variable domain (outside the CDR3, taken from reference TRBV28 and TRBJ1-1): DVKVTQSSRYLVKRTGEKVFLECVQDMDHENMFWYRQDPGLGLRLIYFSYDVKMKEKGDIPEGYSVSREKKERFSLILESASTNQTSMYLCASSFYRDVNTEAFFGQGTRLTVV.

The chain joins TRBV14 to TRBJ1-1; D gene unclear. The CDR3 is 15 residues long. From germline, CDR1 is SGHDN and CDR2 FVKESK. The ends were cut back, 1 base at V and 1 base at J, with 10 bases in the middle. This CDR3 is CASSQVGRGNTEAFF. CDR3 sequence (DNA): TGTGCCAGCAGCCAAGTGGGGAGAGGGAACACTGAAGCTTTCTTT. The full variable domain, rest sourced from reference TRBV14 and TRBJ1-1, is EAGVTQFPSHSVIEKGQTVTLRCDPISGHDNLYWYRRVMGKEIKFLLHFVKESKQDESGMPNNRFLAERTGGTYSTLKVQPAELEDSGVYFCASSQVGRGNTEAFFGQGTRLTVV.

V and J are TRBV30 and TRBJ2-7; 10 bases agree with TRBD1. The CDR3 contains 13 residues. Germline assignment: CDR1 GTSNPN and CDR2 SVGIG (reference sequence). Trimming removed 5 bases from V and 3 bases from J; junction bases left unmatched: 4. This CDR3 reads CAWDRDRGYEQYF. CDR3 nucleotide sequence: TGTGCCTGGGACCGGGACAGGGGCTACGAGCAGTACTTC.

The chain couples TRBV15 to TRBJ2-7, with D perhaps TRBD2 (6 bases). The CDR3 contains 16 residues. Germline values: CDR1 LNHNV, CDR2 YYDKDF (reference sequence). Trimming removed 1 base at V and 7 bases at J, with 20 bases between. In DNA, the CDR3 is TGTGCCACCAGCAGAGGGACGACTAGGGGAGATTGGGAGCAGTACTTC. Its protein is CATSRGTTRGDWEQYF.

This clone appeared a few times. This rearrangement joins TRBV5-4 to TRBJ2-7; 8 bases are shared with TRBD2. With 7 bases clipped from V and 2 bases from J, the junction kept 5 bases outside the gene matches. The CDR3 is 13 amino acids. Germline V lookup: CDR1 SGHNT, CDR2 YYREEE (reference sequence). The CDR3 sequence is CASGQAGAYEQYF. The CDR3 coding sequence is TGTGCCAGCGGTCAAGCGGGAGCCTACGAGCAGTACTTC.

The chain has TRBV14 and TRBJ1-3; TRBD1 is a possible D gene (5 bases). CDR1 and CDR2 from the germline V gene are SGHDN and FVKESK. The CDR3 extends over 13 amino acids. Trimming pared 6 bases from V and 4 bases from J, leaving 10 bases between. The CDR3 DNA follows: TGTGCCAGCAGTCCTTCAGGGGGAAACACCATATATTTT. Its translation: CASSPSGGNTIYF.

The V gene is TRBV2, the J gene TRBJ2-7, with 12 positions matching TRBD2. The germline V gene encodes CDR1 SNHLY and CDR2 FYNNEI. The CDR3 loop spans 15 amino acids. The V segment lost 6 bases and the J segment 7 bases; nucleotides outside the gene matches: 10. In DNA form, the CDR3 reads TGTGCCAGCAGGCCTCTGACTAGCGGGAGTGGAGAGCAGTACTTC. It translates to CASRPLTSGSGEQYF.

This clone was observed a single time. The chain combines TRBV27 with TRBJ1-6, with D hard to call. The CDR3 extends over 15 amino acids. The V end lost 4 bases, the J end lost 9 bases, and 16 bases lay between the germline ends. Germline CDR1 reads MNHEY; CDR2 reads SMNVEV (reference sequence). In nucleotides, the CDR3 is TGTGCCAGCAGTTCGACCAACCGGGGTAGTTCACCCCTCCACTTT. Translated, it gives CASSSTNRGSSPLHF.

This rearrangement joins TRBV7-2 to TRBJ2-3; 9 nucleotides align to TRBD2. The CDR3 loop spans 16 amino acids. Germline V gene data show CDR1 as SGHTA and CDR2 as FQGNSA. Trimming cost V 3 bases and J 4 bases; bases outside gene matches: 8. The CDR3, as DNA: TGTGCCAGCAGCTTGACTAGCGGAATGGATCCAGATACGCAGTATTTT. Its translation: CASSLTSGMDPDTQYF.

This rearrangement joins TRBV9 to TRBJ2-3; the D gene is possibly TRBD2 (5 bases). The CDR3 is made up of 14 amino acids. Between the trimmed V and J ends, which lost 4 bases and 5 bases, there was a span of 14 bases. Looked up from germline, CDR1 is SGDLS and CDR2 is YYNGEE. CDR3 in amino acids: CASSPIPGLDTQYF. DNA for the CDR3: TGTGCCAGCAGCCCTATACCGGGATTAGATACGCAGTATTTT. Full variable domain (missing parts from reference TRBV9 and TRBJ2-3): DSGVTQTPKHLITATGQRVTLRCSPRSGDLSVYWYQQSLDQGLQFLIQYYNGEERAKGNILERFSAQQFPDLHSELNLSSLELGDSALYFCASSPIPGLDTQYFGPGTRLTVL.

V gene TRBV27 combines with J gene TRBJ1-1; D remains unclear. Germline V gene lookup returns CDR1 MNHEY and CDR2 SMNVEV (reference sequence). There are 16 residues in the CDR3. V shed 7 bases and J shed 0 bases, with 18 bases lying between them. As DNA, the CDR3 is TGTGCCAGCACCCTAACGTACCCGAGGGTGAACACTGAAGCTTTCTTT. Its protein product is CASTLTYPRVNTEAFF.

Worth noting for this clone: Mismatch with germline at one junction end may stem from a read error. V and J are TRBV5-1 and TRBJ2-1, with D uncertain. The CDR3 has 13 residues. Looked up from germline, CDR1 is SGHRS and CDR2 is YFSETQ. The CDR3 sequence is CASSLGSVNEQFF. DNA of the CDR3: TGCGCCAGCAGTTTGGGTTCCGTGAATGAGCAGTTCTTC.

This chain connects TRBV28 to TRBJ1-1, with D hard to call. V lost 8 bases to trimming and J lost 5 bases, with 18 bases between them. Germline lookup yields CDR1 MDHEN and CDR2 SYDVKM. CDR3 length: 14 amino acids. As DNA, the CDR3 is TGTGCCAGCGCGCTCGGAGGCTCCCAGACTGAAGCTTTCTTT. It specifies CASALGGSQTEAFF.

The J gene is TRBJ2-3, the V gene TRBV6-2 or TRBV6-3; TRBD1 aligns across 10 bases. The V segment lost 5 bases and the J segment 4 bases; nucleotides outside the gene matches: 3. Germline V gives CDR1 MNHEY, CDR2 SVGEGT. CDR3 length equals 14 residues. The CDR3 nucleotides read TGTGCCAGCAGTCGGACAGGGGGAGCAGATACGCAGTATTTT. It specifies CASSRTGGADTQYF.

This clone was observed a handful of times. J is TRBJ2-1 and V is TRBV6-4; 8 bases are a match to TRBD2. The CDR3 runs to 15 residues. The V and J ends lost 2 bases and 7 bases, in that order; junction bases with no gene match: 7. The germline V gene has CDR1 MRHNA and CDR2 SNTAGT. The CDR3 DNA sequence: TGTGCCAGCAGTGACAAAGCGGGAGCGGGGAATGAGCAGTTCTTC. Translated: CASSDKAGAGNEQFF.

The J gene is TRBJ1-2, the V gene TRBV2; 7 positions agree with TRBD1. The germline V gene has CDR1 SNHLY and CDR2 FYNNEI. The CDR3 consists of 14 residues. Trimming at V came to 2 bases and at J to 6 bases, leaving 6 bases not matched to a gene. CDR3 region: CASSERQGSDGYTF. The CDR3 DNA reads TGTGCCAGCAGTGAAAGACAGGGAAGCGATGGCTACACCTTC.

The CDR3 loop is CASSRRDRGDTEAFF. The DNA for the CDR3 is TGTGCCAGCAGCCGCCGAGACAGGGGTGACACTGAAGCTTTCTTT. The chain joins TRBV7-2 to TRBJ1-1, with 8 bases matching TRBD1. CDR3 length: 15 amino acids. From germline, CDR1 is SGHTA and CDR2 FQGNSA. V was clipped by 5 bases and J by 3 bases; unmatched bases: 8.

The chain employs TRBV5-1 and TRBJ1-1; D not resolved. V lost 6 bases, J lost 7 bases, and 19 bases lay in between. The CDR3 has 14 residues. From germline, CDR1 is SGHRS and CDR2 YFSETQ. The CDR3 sequence: CASNPAPGVYEAFF. The CDR3 coding sequence is TGCGCCAGCAACCCGGCGCCCGGGGTTTATGAAGCTTTCTTT.

The CDR3 DNA is TGTGCCAGCAGTTACGATATCGGAGGGGCCGGGGAGCTGTTTTTT. As protein: CASSYDIGGAGELFF. The genes are TRBV6-5 and TRBJ2-2; tentative D call: TRBD2 (6 bases). CDR1 MNHEY and CDR2 SVGAGI come from the germline V gene. V was clipped by 2 bases and J by 6 bases, with 13 bases between them. This CDR3 is built from 15 residues.

V and J are TRBV6-2 or TRBV6-3 and TRBJ1-5; D remains unclear. There are 17 residues in the CDR3. The germline CDR1 and CDR2 sequences are MNHEY and SVGEGT. Trimming took 5 bases from V and 4 from J, leaving 21 bases between them. The DNA for the CDR3 is TGTGCCAGCAGTATTAAAGGGCCGGACTGGGTAAATCAGCCCCAGCATTTT. Translated: CASSIKGPDWVNQPQHF.